These 14 T cell receptor beta chains came from one sample sequenced in a study of cytomegalovirus exposure and HLA in healthy donors. The PCR ran on 60 Vbeta and 13 Jbeta primers. Profiled with immunoSEQ multiplex PCR; TCRdb holds only in-frame clones, not every one. The data show 150,000 to 200,000 clones, and the top ten clones hold about 2%. Specimen: PBMCs. Source of these receptors: a man in his thirties or forties in good health and CMV-seronegative.

The chain couples TRBV11-2 to TRBJ1-2; D unresolved. Germline V gives CDR1 SGHAT, CDR2 FQNNGV. V was clipped by 0 bases and J by 4 bases, with 18 bases between them. The CDR3 totals 17 residues. The chain's CDR3 is CASSLDGRFPASYGYTF. The DNA of the CDR3 is TGTGCCAGCAGCTTAGATGGGAGGTTTCCAGCTAGCTATGGCTACACCTTC.

The chain couples TRBV7-3 to TRBJ2-2, with D uncertain. The CDR3 loop spans 14 amino acids. The germline V gene encodes CDR1 SGHTA and CDR2 FQGTGA. V lost 5 bases and J lost 7, with 14 bases in between. CDR3 bases: TGTGCCAGCAGCCCCGTCGTATCCGGCGGGGAGCTGTTTTTT. It encodes CASSPVVSGGELFF.

The CDR3 here is CASSPGQRPYEQYF. DNA for the CDR3: TGCGCCAGCAGCCCCGGACAGAGACCCTACGAGCAGTACTTC. The gene calls are TRBV5-1 and TRBJ2-7, with D perhaps matching TRBD1 (6 bases). CDR1 and CDR2 (germline): SGHRS, YFSETQ. This CDR3 has 14 amino acids. V lost 4 bases and J lost 2, with 13 bases in between.

The gene calls are TRBV5-5 and TRBJ2-7; a possible D gene is TRBD2 (6 bases). Trimming removed 6 bases from V and 6 bases from J, with 13 bases in between. The CDR3 is made up of 12 amino acids. Per the germline V gene, CDR1 is SGHKS and CDR2 is YYEKEE (reference sequence). The CDR3 coding sequence is TGTGCCAGCACCCGGACTACGACCGAGCAGTACTTC. It is translated as CASTRTTTEQYF.

Worth noting for this clone: No conserved phenylalanine or tryptophan ends this CDR3, so it is likely a read error. The V call is TRBV19, the J call TRBJ1-2, with D possibly being TRBD1 (5 bases). Trimming cost V 3 bases and J 7 bases, with 15 bases left between them. CDR1 and CDR2 from the germline V gene are LNHDA and SQIVND (reference sequence). This CDR3 is built from 14 residues. The CDR3 region is CASSIDSAGPGYTL. CDR3 in DNA: TGTGCCAGTAGTATTGACAGCGCCGGCCCTGGCTACACCCTC.

The chain couples TRBV2 to TRBJ1-2; D possibly corresponds to TRBD1 (6 bases). The CDR3 is made up of 13 amino acids. V gave up 7 bases and J gave up 5 bases, with 14 bases separating them. Germline V CDR1 and CDR2: SNHLY, FYNNEI. The CDR3 here is CASKEGEGYGYTF. Here the CDR3 DNA reads TGTGCCAGCAAAGAGGGGGAAGGGTATGGCTACACCTTC.

This chain links TRBV2 with TRBJ2-7; TRBD1 agrees at 10 bases. The J segment lost 6 bases and the V segment lost 3 bases, leaving 8 bases of the junction unmatched. Germline lookup yields CDR1 SNHLY and CDR2 FYNNEI. CDR3 length equals 15 residues. The CDR3 region is CASSDMGQGPPEQYF. The CDR3 DNA reads as TGTGCCAGCAGTGATATGGGACAGGGGCCCCCCGAGCAGTACTTC.

The chain has TRBV29-1 and TRBJ2-3; 9 nucleotides align to TRBD2. Trimming at V came to 5 bases and at J to 2 bases, leaving 5 bases not matched to a gene. The length of the CDR3 is 14 residues. Germline loops: CDR1 SQVTM, CDR2 ANQGSEA. CDR3 protein: CSVTSGFTTDTQYF. The CDR3, as DNA: TGCAGCGTTACTAGCGGGTTTACCACAGATACGCAGTATTTT.

The V and J genes are TRBV7-6 and TRBJ2-7; 7 bases align to TRBD2. V was pared by 2 bases and J by 3 bases, with 16 bases of the junction left unmatched. This CDR3 contains 18 residues. Germline V CDR1 and CDR2: SGHVS, FNYEAQ. CDR3: CASSLFGGMAGEVYEQYF. The CDR3 DNA reads TGTGCCAGCAGCTTATTTGGGGGAATGGCGGGAGAAGTCTACGAGCAGTACTTC. Using reference TRBV7-6 and TRBJ2-7 for the parts outside the CDR3, the full variable domain is GAGVSQSPRYKVTKRGQDVALRCDPISGHVSLYWYRQALGQGPEFLTYFNYEAQQDKSGLPNDRFSAERPEGSISTLTIQRTEQRDSAMYRCASSLFGGMAGEVYEQYFGPGTRLTVT.

The chain has TRBV10-3 and TRBJ2-5; no clear D. The germline V gene has CDR1 ENHRY and CDR2 SYGVKD. The CDR3 is 18 amino acids. Trimming left V 3 bases short and J 0 bases short, with 20 bases between. The CDR3 region is CAISDTDTRSTHQETQYF. The CDR3 coding sequence is TGTGCCATCAGTGATACCGACACCCGGTCAACCCACCAAGAGACCCAGTACTTC.

V and J are TRBV19 and TRBJ2-7, with D possibly TRBD2 on 6 matching bases. From germline, CDR1 is LNHDA and CDR2 SQIVND (reference sequence). The CDR3 runs to 15 residues. V dropped 3 bases and J dropped 2 bases, with 14 bases sitting between them. Here the CDR3 reads CASSITGGVPYEQYF. The CDR3 DNA reads as TGTGCCAGTAGTATTACGGGCGGGGTGCCCTACGAGCAGTACTTC.

The chain has TRBV18 and TRBJ2-7; 9 nucleotides match TRBD1. V was clipped by 4 bases and J by 0 bases; unmatched bases: 4. This CDR3 spans 15 amino acids. Per the germline V gene, CDR1 is KGHSH and CDR2 is LQKENI. This CDR3 reads CASSHGTGSSYEQYF. The DNA of the CDR3 is TGTGCCAGCTCACATGGGACAGGGAGCTCCTACGAGCAGTACTTC.

The chain has TRBV6-5 and TRBJ2-7; 9 bases are a match to TRBD1. This CDR3 region has 15 residues. V dropped 6 bases and J dropped 5; count of bases not matched to a gene: 11. Germline assignment: CDR1 MNHEY and CDR2 SVGAGI. As DNA, the CDR3 is TGTGCCAGCAGGGACCCCGGGACAGGGATGGACGAGCAGTACTTC. It translates to CASRDPGTGMDEQYF.

The V call is TRBV5-1, the J call TRBJ2-5; 7 nucleotides align to TRBD1. The J call could be wrong; TRBJ2-7 is a better fit for the DNA end. There are 14 residues in the CDR3. The germline gives CDR1 SGHRS, CDR2 YFSETQ. CDR3 DNA sequence: TGCGCCAGCAGCTCTTGGGACAGCTCCTACGAGCAGTACTTC. It translates to CASSSWDSSYEQYF.